This T cell receptor beta chain was profiled in a study of shared clonotypes between healthy human individuals. Study-wide findings and caveats: Limitation of the genetic and exposure-history diversity represented came from the few donors. Rarefaction indicated that sorted-subset sequencing remained incomplete although depth was large. Clonotype sharing among donors likely depends on sequencing depth.

TCRdb's table, derived via immunoSEQ multiplex PCR, lists solely in-frame clones and lacks some. The profile shows 2.3 million or so clones, over 85% of them singletons. From germline, CDR1 is LNHDA and CDR2 SQIVND (reference sequence). CDR3 length: 14 amino acids. The V end was cut by 3 bases, the J end by 7 bases, with 14 bases between. A word on this clone: Antigen unknown.

The V gene is TRBV19, the J gene TRBJ2-3; the D gene is possibly TRBD2 (5 bases). The sample taken for sequencing was naive CD4+ T cells from PBMCs. Subset here: CD45RA+ positively selected. The receptor's source is a man younger than 35 in good health. Some clones in this sample may be carry-over from other donors' samples. CDR3 region: CASSIGRGMYTQYF. CDR3 nucleotide sequence: TGTGCCAGTAGTATTGGTCGGGGAATGTATACGCAGTATTTT.